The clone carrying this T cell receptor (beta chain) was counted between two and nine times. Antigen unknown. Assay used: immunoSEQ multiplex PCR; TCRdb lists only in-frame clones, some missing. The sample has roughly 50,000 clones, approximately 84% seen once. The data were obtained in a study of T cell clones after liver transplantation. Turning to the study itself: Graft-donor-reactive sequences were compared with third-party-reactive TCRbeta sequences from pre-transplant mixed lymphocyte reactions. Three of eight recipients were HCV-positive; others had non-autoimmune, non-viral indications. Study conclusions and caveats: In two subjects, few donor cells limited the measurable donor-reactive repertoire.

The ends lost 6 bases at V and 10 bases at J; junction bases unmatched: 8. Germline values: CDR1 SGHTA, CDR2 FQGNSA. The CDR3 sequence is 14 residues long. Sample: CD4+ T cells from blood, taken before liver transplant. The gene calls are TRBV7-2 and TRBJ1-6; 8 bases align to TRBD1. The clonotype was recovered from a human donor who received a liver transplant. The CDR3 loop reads CASRNRGKWSPLHF. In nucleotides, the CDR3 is TGTGCCAGCAGGAACAGGGGGAAGTGGTCACCCCTCCACTTT. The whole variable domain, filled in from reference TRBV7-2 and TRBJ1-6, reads GAGVSQSPSNKVTEKGKDVELRCDPISGHTALYWYRQSLGQGLEFLIYFQGNSAPDKSGLPSDRFSAERTGGSVSTLTIQRTQQEDSAVYLCASRNRGKWSPLHFGNGTRLTVT.